This TCR beta chain was captured by sequencing in a study of T-cell reconstitution after alpha-beta-depleted transplantation in children. A word on this clonotype: Its antigen is still unknown.

Study-wide results and limits: The main origin of T-cell counts and diversity one year after transplant was newly produced T cells.

Unique molecular identifiers were used in preparing the TCRbeta library. TCRdb redid the calling of the PCR reads with MiXCR, one entry per CDR3 protein. The sample has a few hundred thousand distinct CDR3 sequences, 25% to 30% seen once. The sequenced sample was PBMCs, obtained before TCRalphabeta/CD19-depleted stem cell transplant. This sequence originates from a boy less than two years old with Wiskott-Aldrich syndrome, due to receive a stem cell transplant.

CDR3 in DNA: TGCAGTGCTACACAGGGTGAGAGTGACTCTGGGGCCAACGTCCTGACTTTC. Protein sequence: CSATQGESDSGANVLTF. The chain links TRBV20-1 to TRBJ2-6; TRBD1 might be the D (6 bases). The V end was cut by 4 bases, the J end by 0 bases, with 16 bases between. CDR1 and CDR2 (germline): DFQATT, SNEGSKA (reference sequence). This CDR3 has 17 residues.